Listed here are 23 T cell receptor beta chains from one sample, sequenced in a study of cytomegalovirus exposure and HLA in healthy donors. PCR amplification relied on 60 Vbeta primers (plus 13 Jbeta primers). Profiling relied on immunoSEQ multiplex PCR, and the TCRdb table lists in-frame clones only, not all of them. This sample has about 130,000 clones, with about 80% found just once. The sample consisted of PBMCs. These receptors came from a woman aged 40 to 55 in good health and CMV-seropositive.

This chain links TRBV7-9 with TRBJ2-3, with D possibly TRBD2 on 6 matching bases. Germline V lookup: CDR1 SEHNR, CDR2 FQNEAQ (reference sequence). The V end was cut by 2 bases, the J end by 5 bases, with 14 bases between. The CDR3 sequence is 15 residues long. CDR3 loop: CASSLKGGVGDTQYF. The CDR3 DNA reads as TGTGCCAGCAGCTTAAAGGGCGGGGTTGGAGATACGCAGTATTTT.

The V call is TRBV7-9, the J call TRBJ1-1; D uncertain. The CDR3 sequence is 11 residues long. V lost 6 bases and J lost 1, with 3 bases in between. Germline loops: CDR1 SEHNR, CDR2 FQNEAQ (reference sequence). CDR3 DNA sequence: TGTGCCAGCAGGGCGAACACTGAAGCTTTCTTT. Translated, it gives CASRANTEAFF. Together with reference TRBV7-9 and TRBJ1-1, the CDR3 gives the full variable domain: DTGVSQNPRHKITKRGQNVTFRCDPISEHNRLYWYRQTLGQGPEFLTYFQNEAQLEKSRLLSDRFSAERPKGSFSTLEIQRTEQGDSAMYLCASRANTEAFFGQGTRLTVV.

The chain has TRBV13 and TRBJ1-1; 10 nucleotides agree with TRBD1. With 5 bases clipped from V and 4 bases from J, the junction kept 10 bases outside the gene matches. Germline V gene sequence: CDR1 PRHDT, CDR2 FYEKMQ (reference sequence). This CDR3 spans 16 amino acids. The CDR3 nucleotides are TGTGCCAGCAGCCTCCGAGGAGGGACAGGGGTCACTGAAGCTTTCTTT. Amino acids: CASSLRGGTGVTEAFF.

This sequence joins TRBV11-3 and TRBJ2-7; D gene unclear. This CDR3 has 13 amino acids. The V end lost 4 bases, the J end lost 7 bases, and 14 bases lay between the germline ends. Germline assignment: CDR1 SGHNT and CDR2 YENEEA. The CDR3 here is CASSSPSPQEQYF. The CDR3 nucleotides read TGTGCCAGCAGCTCCCCCAGTCCCCAGGAGCAGTACTTC.

V gene TRBV28 combines with J gene TRBJ1-2; D is undetermined. CDR1 and CDR2 (germline): MDHEN, SYDVKM. Trimming cost V 6 bases and J 1 base, with 9 bases left between them. The CDR3 spans 13 residues. The CDR3 nucleotides are TGTGCCAGCAGAACAAACCGTAACTATGGCTACACCTTC. This translates into CASRTNRNYGYTF.

The table lists this clone with a count of one. This chain links TRBV29-1 with TRBJ2-3, with D unresolved. V lost 5 bases, J lost 0 bases, and 15 bases lay in between. From germline, CDR1 is SQVTM and CDR2 ANQGSEA. This CDR3 region has 15 residues. CDR3 sequence reads: CSVSPVERSTDTQYF. For the CDR3, the DNA is TGCAGCGTTAGCCCGGTGGAGAGGAGCACAGATACGCAGTATTTT.

The rearrangement links TRBV28 to TRBJ2-7; D possibly corresponds to TRBD1 (5 bases). The CDR3 loop spans 12 amino acids. Trimming took off 6 bases at V and 4 bases at J, with 10 bases between the two ends. The germline CDR1 and CDR2 sequences are MDHEN and SYDVKM. CDR3 bases: TGTGCCAGCAGGAGTAGGGGTTACGAGCAGTACTTC. It specifies CASRSRGYEQYF.

This clone occurred a few times. The chain combines TRBV4-3 with TRBJ2-1, with 8 positions matching TRBD2. Germline V gives CDR1 LGHNA, CDR2 YSLEER. V was pared by 5 bases and J by 10 bases, with 7 bases of the junction left unmatched. This CDR3 spans 13 amino acids. CDR3 region: CASSTAGGREQFF. CDR3 nucleotide sequence: TGCGCCAGCAGCACAGCAGGCGGGAGGGAGCAGTTCTTC.

The chain uses TRBV19 and TRBJ1-2, with 9 bases identical to TRBD1. Germline V gene sequence: CDR1 LNHDA, CDR2 SQIVND (reference sequence). V lost 4 bases and J lost 4; bases outside the gene matches: 7. The CDR3 length is 15 residues. As DNA, the CDR3 is TGTGCCAGTAGTAGCCCGACAGGGGGATTCTATGGCTACACCTTC. Encoded protein: CASSSPTGGFYGYTF.

The chain combines TRBV15 with TRBJ2-3, with 9 bases lining up with TRBD1. CDR1 and CDR2 (germline): LNHNV, YYDKDF (reference sequence). This CDR3 comprises 17 residues. Unmatched junction bases numbered 10, after V lost 2 bases and J lost 4 bases. In DNA, the CDR3 is TGTGCCACCAGCAGAACCGGACAGGGGTTCGGGTCAGATACGCAGTATTTT. Translation: CATSRTGQGFGSDTQYF.

The chain is built from TRBV6-5 and TRBJ1-5; the D gene is possibly TRBD1 (6 bases). Germline assignment: CDR1 MNHEY and CDR2 SVGAGI. The CDR3 spans 15 residues. V lost 7 bases and J lost 0, with 13 bases in between. CDR3 sequence: CASNPTGSSNQPQHF. CDR3 sequence (DNA): TGTGCCAGCAACCCTACAGGGAGTAGCAATCAGCCCCAGCATTTT.

The chain combines TRBV11-1 with TRBJ2-2, with 8 bases identical to TRBD1. The germline V gene has CDR1 SGHAT and CDR2 FQDESV (reference sequence). The CDR3 extends over 15 amino acids. V trimming: 5 bases; J trimming: 8 bases; junction bases outside the gene matches: 10. The CDR3 sequence: CASSPPDRAVGELFF. In DNA form, the CDR3 reads TGTGCCAGCAGCCCTCCGGACAGGGCTGTTGGGGAGCTGTTTTTT.

The rearrangement uses TRBV5-6 and TRBJ2-2, with D tentatively TRBD1 (6 bases). Germline CDR1 SGHDT, CDR2 YYEEEE. The V gene lost 2 bases and the J gene lost 3 bases, with 14 bases spanning the gap. The CDR3 has 16 residues. CDR3 sequence: CASSLGLQGHTGELFF. The CDR3, as DNA: TGTGCCAGCAGCTTAGGTCTACAGGGACACACCGGGGAGCTGTTTTTT.

This sequence joins TRBV5-4 and TRBJ2-1; D is undetermined. From germline, CDR1 is SGHNT and CDR2 YYREEE (reference sequence). This CDR3 is 16 amino acids long. V lost 1 base to trimming and J lost 5 bases, with 16 bases between them. This chain's CDR3 is CASSLRLPSVNNEQFF. The CDR3 DNA reads as TGTGCCAGCAGCTTGCGGCTTCCGAGCGTAAACAATGAGCAGTTCTTC.

This clone was found a few times. The genes are TRBV7-2 and TRBJ2-7, with TRBD2 identical over 16 bases. This CDR3 region has 16 residues. From germline, CDR1 is SGHTA and CDR2 FQGNSA. After removal of 3 bases from V and 5 bases from J, the junction contained 4 bases not matched to a gene. The CDR3 here is CASSFQGLAGGNEQYF. The CDR3 DNA follows: TGTGCCAGCAGCTTCCAGGGACTAGCGGGAGGGAACGAGCAGTACTTC.

This chain joins TRBV7-2 and TRBJ2-7, with 7 bases lining up with TRBD1. Germline V lookup: CDR1 SGHTA, CDR2 FQGNSA. CDR3 size: 13 residues. V lost 5 bases to trimming and J lost 5 bases; unmatched junction nucleotides: 6. In DNA form, the CDR3 reads TGTGCCAGCAGCCCCGGGACAGTGAACGAGCAGTACTTC. Translated: CASSPGTVNEQYF.

The rearrangement links TRBV19 to TRBJ1-2; D gene ambiguous. Germline CDR1 is LNHDA and CDR2 is SQIVND (reference sequence). The CDR3 is 15 residues long. V lost 1 base and J 2 bases, leaving 11 bases between the germline ends. Here the CDR3 reads CASSIAPTPNYGYTF. In nucleotides, the CDR3 is TGTGCCAGTAGTATAGCGCCGACACCGAACTATGGCTACACCTTC.

This clone was seen a few times. The rearrangement joins TRBV30 to TRBJ1-5; maybe TRBD1 (5 bases). Germline assignment: CDR1 GTSNPN and CDR2 SVGIG (reference sequence). CDR3 length: 16 amino acids. The V gene lost 4 bases and the J gene lost 1 base, with 17 bases spanning the gap. The CDR3 reads CAWKLGVPGSNQPQHF. CDR3 DNA: TGTGCCTGGAAGTTAGGGGTCCCTGGGAGCAATCAGCCCCAGCATTTT.

This clone was counted between two and nine times. This rearrangement joins TRBV28 to TRBJ2-1; D gene ambiguous. Per germline, CDR1 MDHEN and CDR2 SYDVKM. The CDR3 is made up of 12 amino acids. Trimming shortened V by 8 bases and J by 10 bases, and 15 bases separated the two germline ends. CDR3 DNA: TGTGCCAGCCGGCTCGCGTCCGGGGAGCAGTTCTTC. Amino acid sequence: CASRLASGEQFF.

V and J are TRBV13 and TRBJ2-2, with 7 bases identical to TRBD1. This CDR3 contains 16 residues. V dropped 2 bases and J dropped 3; count of bases not matched to a gene: 6. Germline CDR1 PRHDT, CDR2 FYEKMQ (reference sequence). The CDR3 DNA sequence: TGTGCCAGCAGCTTACGTCGACAGGGTTACACCGGGGAGCTGTTTTTT. Translation: CASSLRRQGYTGELFF.

The rearrangement joins TRBV6-5 to TRBJ1-5; D uncertain. Germline V CDR1 and CDR2: MNHEY, SVGAGI. V was shortened by 6 bases and J by 7 bases, with 13 bases between the two germline ends. The CDR3 has 13 amino acids. CDR3: CASSWRVSQPQHF. The CDR3 DNA follows: TGTGCCAGCAGCTGGCGGGTAAGCCAGCCCCAGCATTTT.

This clone was detected only a few times. The chain combines TRBV12-5 with TRBJ1-1; unclear D gene. The CDR3 has 13 residues. Germline assignment: CDR1 LGHNT and CDR2 FRNRAP. V was pared by 0 bases and J by 5 bases, with 7 bases between. The DNA for the CDR3 is TGTGCTAGTGGTTTGGTACGAGGAACTGAAGCTTTCTTT. Encoded protein: CASGLVRGTEAFF.

This clone was seen a handful of times. The chain is built from TRBV6-4 and TRBJ2-1; maybe TRBD2 (5 bases). Germline assignment: CDR1 MRHNA and CDR2 SNTAGT. Trimming left V 0 bases short and J 5 bases short, with 5 bases between. The CDR3 is 13 amino acids. CDR3 sequence: CASSDSEDNEQFF. As DNA, the CDR3 is TGTGCCAGCAGTGACTCGGAGGACAATGAGCAGTTCTTC.